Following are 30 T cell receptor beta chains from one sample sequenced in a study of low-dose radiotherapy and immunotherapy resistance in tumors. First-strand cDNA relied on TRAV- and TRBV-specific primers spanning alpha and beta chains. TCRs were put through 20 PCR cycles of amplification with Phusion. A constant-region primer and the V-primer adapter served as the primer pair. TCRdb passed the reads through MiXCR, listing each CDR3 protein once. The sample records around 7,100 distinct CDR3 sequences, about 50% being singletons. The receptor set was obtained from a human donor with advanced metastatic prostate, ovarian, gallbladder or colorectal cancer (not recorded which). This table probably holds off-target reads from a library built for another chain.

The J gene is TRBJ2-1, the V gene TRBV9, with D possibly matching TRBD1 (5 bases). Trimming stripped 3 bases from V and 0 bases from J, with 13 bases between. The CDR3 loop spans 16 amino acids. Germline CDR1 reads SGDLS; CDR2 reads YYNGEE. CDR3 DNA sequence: TGTGCCAGCAGCGCTCTCGACAGCATCTCCTACAATGAGCAGTTCTTC. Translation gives CASSALDSISYNEQFF.

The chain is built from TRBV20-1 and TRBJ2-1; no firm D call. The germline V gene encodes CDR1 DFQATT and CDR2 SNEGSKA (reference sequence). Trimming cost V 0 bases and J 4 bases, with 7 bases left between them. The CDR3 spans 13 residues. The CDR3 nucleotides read TGCAGTGCTAGAGATCTCCGATACAATGAGCAGTTCTTC. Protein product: CSARDLRYNEQFF.

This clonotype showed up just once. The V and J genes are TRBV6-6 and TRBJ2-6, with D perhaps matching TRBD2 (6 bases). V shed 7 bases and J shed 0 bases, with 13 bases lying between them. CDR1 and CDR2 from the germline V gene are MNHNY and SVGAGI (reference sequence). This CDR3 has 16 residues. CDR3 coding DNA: TGTGCCAGCATCCGAACCGGGGGCTCTGGGGCCAACGTCCTGACTTTC. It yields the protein CASIRTGGSGANVLTF.

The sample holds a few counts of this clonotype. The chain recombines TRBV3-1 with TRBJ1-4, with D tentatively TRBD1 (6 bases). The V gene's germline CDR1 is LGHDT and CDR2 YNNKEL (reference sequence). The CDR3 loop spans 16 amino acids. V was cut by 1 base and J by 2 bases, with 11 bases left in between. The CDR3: CASSQVKTGTNEKLFF. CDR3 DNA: TGTGCCAGCAGCCAAGTGAAGACAGGCACTAATGAAAAACTGTTTTTT. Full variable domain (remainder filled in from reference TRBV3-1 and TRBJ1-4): DTAVSQTPKYLVTQMGNDKSIKCEQNLGHDTMYWYKQDSKKFLKIMFSYNNKELIINETVPNRFSPKSPDKAHLNLHINSLELGDSAVYFCASSQVKTGTNEKLFFGSGTQLSVL.

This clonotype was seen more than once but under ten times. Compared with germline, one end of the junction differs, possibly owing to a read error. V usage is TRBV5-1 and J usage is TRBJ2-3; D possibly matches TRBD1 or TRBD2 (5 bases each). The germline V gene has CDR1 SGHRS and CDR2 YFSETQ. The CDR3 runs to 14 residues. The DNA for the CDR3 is TGCGCCAGCACCTTGGGGACCGCCACAGATACGCAGTATTTT. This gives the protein CASTLGTATDTQYF.

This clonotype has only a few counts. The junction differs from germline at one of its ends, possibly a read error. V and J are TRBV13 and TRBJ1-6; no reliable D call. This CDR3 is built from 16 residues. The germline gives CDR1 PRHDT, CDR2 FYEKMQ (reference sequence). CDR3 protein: CAMREGRDTNAGKSTF. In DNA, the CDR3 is TGTGCAATGAGAGAGGGCCGAGACACCAATGCAGGCAAATCAACCTTT.

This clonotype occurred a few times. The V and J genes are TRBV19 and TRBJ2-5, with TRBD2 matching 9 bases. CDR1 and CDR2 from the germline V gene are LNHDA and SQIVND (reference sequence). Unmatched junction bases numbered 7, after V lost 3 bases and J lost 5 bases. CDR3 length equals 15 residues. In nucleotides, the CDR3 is TGTGCCAGTAGTATCCTAGCGGGGACCGTGGAGACCCAGTACTTC. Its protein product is CASSILAGTVETQYF.

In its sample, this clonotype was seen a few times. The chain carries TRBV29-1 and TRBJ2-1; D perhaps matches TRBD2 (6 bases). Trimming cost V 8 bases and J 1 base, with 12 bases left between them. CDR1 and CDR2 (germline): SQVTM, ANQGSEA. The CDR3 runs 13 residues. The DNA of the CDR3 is TGCAGCCTTGGGGGGAGATCCTACAATGAGCAGTTCTTC. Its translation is CSLGGRSYNEQFF.

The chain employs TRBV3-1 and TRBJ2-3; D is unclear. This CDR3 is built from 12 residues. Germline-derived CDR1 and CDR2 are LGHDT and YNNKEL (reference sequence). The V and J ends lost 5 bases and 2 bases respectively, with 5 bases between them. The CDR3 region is CASSRHTDTQYF. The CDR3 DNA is TGTGCCAGCAGCAGACACACAGATACGCAGTATTTT.

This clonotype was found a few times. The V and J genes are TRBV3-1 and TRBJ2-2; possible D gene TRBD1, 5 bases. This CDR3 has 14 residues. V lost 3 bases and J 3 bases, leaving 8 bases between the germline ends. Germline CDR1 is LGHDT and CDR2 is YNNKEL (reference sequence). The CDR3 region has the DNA TGTGCCAGCAGCCACAGGGCCTACACCGGGGAGCTGTTTTTT. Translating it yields CASSHRAYTGELFF. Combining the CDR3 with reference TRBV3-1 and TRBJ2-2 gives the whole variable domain DTAVSQTPKYLVTQMGNDKSIKCEQNLGHDTMYWYKQDSKKFLKIMFSYNNKELIINETVPNRFSPKSPDKAHLNLHINSLELGDSAVYFCASSHRAYTGELFFGEGSRLTVL.

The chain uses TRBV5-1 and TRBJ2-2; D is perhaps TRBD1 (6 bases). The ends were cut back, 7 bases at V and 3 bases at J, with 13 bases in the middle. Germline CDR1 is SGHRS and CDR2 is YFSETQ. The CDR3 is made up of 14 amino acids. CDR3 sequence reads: CASCPGHYTGELFF. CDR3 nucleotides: TGCGCCAGCTGCCCGGGACACTACACCGGGGAGCTGTTTTTT.

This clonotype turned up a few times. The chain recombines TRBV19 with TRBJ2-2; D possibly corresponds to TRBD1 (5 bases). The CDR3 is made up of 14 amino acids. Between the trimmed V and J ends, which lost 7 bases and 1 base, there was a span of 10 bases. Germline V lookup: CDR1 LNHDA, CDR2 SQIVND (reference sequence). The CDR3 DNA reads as TGTGCCAGTAAGGGTACAGGGAACACCGGGGAGCTGTTTTTT. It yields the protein CASKGTGNTGELFF. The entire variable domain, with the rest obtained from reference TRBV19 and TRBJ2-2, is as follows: DGGITQSPKYLFRKEGQNVTLSCEQNLNHDAMYWYRQDPGQGLRLIYYSQIVNDFQKGDIAEGYSVSREKKESFPLTVTSAQKNPTAFYLCASKGTGNTGELFFGEGSRLTVL.

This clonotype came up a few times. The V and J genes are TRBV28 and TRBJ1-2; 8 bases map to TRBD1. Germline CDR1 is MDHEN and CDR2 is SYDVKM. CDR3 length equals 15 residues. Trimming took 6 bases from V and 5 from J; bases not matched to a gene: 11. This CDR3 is CASSYPTGADYGYTF. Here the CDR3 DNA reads TGTGCCAGCAGCTACCCGACAGGGGCGGATTATGGCTACACCTTC.

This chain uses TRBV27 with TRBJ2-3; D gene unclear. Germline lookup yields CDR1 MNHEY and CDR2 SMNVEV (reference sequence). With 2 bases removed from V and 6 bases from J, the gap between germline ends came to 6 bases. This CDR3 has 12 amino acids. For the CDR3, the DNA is TGTGCCAGCAGTTTACGGCGCGATACGCAGTATTTT. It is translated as CASSLRRDTQYF.

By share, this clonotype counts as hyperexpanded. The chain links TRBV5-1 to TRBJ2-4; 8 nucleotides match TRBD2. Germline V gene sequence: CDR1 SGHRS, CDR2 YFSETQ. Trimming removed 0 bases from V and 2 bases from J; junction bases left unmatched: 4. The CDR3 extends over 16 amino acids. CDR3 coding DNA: TGCGCCAGCAGCTTGGTCCGGGGGGGAACCAAAAACATTCAGTACTTC. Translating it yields CASSLVRGGTKNIQYF.

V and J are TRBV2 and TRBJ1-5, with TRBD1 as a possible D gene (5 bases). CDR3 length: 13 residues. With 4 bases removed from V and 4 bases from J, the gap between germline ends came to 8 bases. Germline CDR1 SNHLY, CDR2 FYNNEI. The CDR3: CASSGRQNQPQHF. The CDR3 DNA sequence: TGTGCCAGCAGTGGCCGACAGAATCAGCCCCAGCATTTT.

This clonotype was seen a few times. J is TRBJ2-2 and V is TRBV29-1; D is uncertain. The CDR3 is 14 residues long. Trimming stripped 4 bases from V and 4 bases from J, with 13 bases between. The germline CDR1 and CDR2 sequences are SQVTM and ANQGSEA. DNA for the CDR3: TGCAGCGTTGTGGCTGTTGGGCCCACCGGGGAGCTGTTTTTT. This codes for CSVVAVGPTGELFF.

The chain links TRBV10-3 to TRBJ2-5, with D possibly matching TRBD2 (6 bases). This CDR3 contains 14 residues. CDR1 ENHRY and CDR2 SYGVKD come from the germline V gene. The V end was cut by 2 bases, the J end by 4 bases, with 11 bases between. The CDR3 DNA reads TGTGCCATCAGTGAGCATGGAGGGGTAGAGACCCAGTACTTC. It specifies CAISEHGGVETQYF.

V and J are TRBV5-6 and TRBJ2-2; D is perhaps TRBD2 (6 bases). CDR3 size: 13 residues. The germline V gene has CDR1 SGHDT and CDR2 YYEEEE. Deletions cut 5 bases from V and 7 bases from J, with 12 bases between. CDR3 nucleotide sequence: TGTGCCAGCAGGCGGCGCGGGGTCGGGGAGCTGTTTTTT. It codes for CASRRRGVGELFF. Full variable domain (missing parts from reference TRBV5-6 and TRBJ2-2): DAGVTQSPTHLIKTRGQQVTLRCSPKSGHDTVSWYQQALGQGPQFIFQYYEEEERQRGNFPDRFSGHQFPNYSSELNVNALLLGDSALYLCASRRRGVGELFFGEGSRLTVL.

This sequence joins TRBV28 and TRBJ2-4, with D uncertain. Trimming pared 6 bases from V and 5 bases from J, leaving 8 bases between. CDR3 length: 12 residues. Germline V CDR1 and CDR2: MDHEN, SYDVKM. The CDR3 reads CASSQAQNIQYF. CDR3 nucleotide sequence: TGTGCCAGCAGCCAGGCTCAAAACATTCAGTACTTC. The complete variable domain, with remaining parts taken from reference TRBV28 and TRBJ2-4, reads DVKVTQSSRYLVKRTGEKVFLECVQDMDHENMFWYRQDPGLGLRLIYFSYDVKMKEKGDIPEGYSVSREKKERFSLILESASTNQTSMYLCASSQAQNIQYFGAGTRLSVL.

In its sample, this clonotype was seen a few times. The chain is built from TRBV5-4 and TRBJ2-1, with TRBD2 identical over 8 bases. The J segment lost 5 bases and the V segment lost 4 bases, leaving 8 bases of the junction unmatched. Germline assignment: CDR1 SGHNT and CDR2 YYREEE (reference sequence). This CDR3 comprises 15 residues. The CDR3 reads CASSRVGGADNEQFF. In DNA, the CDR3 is TGTGCCAGCAGCCGGGTCGGGGGGGCCGACAATGAGCAGTTCTTC. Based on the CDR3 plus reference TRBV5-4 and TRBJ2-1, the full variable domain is ETGVTQSPTHLIKTRGQQVTLRCSSQSGHNTVSWYQQALGQGPQFIFQYYREEENGRGNFPPRFSGLQFPNYSSELNVNALELDDSALYLCASSRVGGADNEQFFGPGTRLTVL.

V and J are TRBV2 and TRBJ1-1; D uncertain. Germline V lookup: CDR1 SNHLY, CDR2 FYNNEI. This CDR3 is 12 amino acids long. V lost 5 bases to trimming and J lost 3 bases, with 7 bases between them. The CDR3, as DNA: TGTGCCAGCAGTAGTGGCGACACTGAAGCTTTCTTT. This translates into CASSSGDTEAFF.

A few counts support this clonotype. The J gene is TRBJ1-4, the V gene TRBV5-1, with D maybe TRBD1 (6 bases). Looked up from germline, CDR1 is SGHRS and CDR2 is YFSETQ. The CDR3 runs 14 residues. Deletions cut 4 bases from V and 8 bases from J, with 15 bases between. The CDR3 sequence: CASSPQGPEEKLFF. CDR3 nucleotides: TGCGCCAGCAGCCCGCAGGGGCCGGAGGAAAAACTGTTTTTT. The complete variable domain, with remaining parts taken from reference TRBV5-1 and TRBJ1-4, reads KAGVTQTPRYLIKTRGQQVTLSCSPISGHRSVSWYQQTPGQGLQFLFEYFSETQRNKGNFPGRFSGRQFSNSRSEMNVSTLELGDSALYLCASSPQGPEEKLFFGSGTQLSVL.

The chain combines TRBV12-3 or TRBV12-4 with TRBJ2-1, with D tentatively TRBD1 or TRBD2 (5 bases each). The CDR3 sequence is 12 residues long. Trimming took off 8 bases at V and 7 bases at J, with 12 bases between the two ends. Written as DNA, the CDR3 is TGTGCCAGCGAGGGGTTAGCGAATGAGCAGTTCTTC. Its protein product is CASEGLANEQFF.

CDR3 sequence reads: CASSPGTSHTDTQYF. The DNA for the CDR3 is TGTGCCAGCTCACCAGGGACATCTCACACAGATACGCAGTATTTT. J is TRBJ2-3 and V is TRBV18; the D gene is possibly TRBD1 (6 bases). This CDR3 is built from 15 residues. CDR1 and CDR2 (germline): KGHSH, LQKENI. V lost 2 bases, J lost 2 bases, and 11 bases lay in between.

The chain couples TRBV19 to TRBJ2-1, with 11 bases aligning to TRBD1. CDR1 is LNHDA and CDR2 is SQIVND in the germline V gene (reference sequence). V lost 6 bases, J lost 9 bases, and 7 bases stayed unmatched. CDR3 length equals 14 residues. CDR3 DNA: TGTGCCAGTAGCACGGACAGGGGGCAGGGTGAGCAGTTCTTC. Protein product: CASSTDRGQGEQFF.

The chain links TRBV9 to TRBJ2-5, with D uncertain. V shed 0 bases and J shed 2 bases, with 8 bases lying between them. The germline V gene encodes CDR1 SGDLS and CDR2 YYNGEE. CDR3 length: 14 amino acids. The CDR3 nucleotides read TGTGCCAGCAGCGTAGTAGAGACTCAAGAGACCCAGTACTTC. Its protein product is CASSVVETQETQYF. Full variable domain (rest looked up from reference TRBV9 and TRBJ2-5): DSGVTQTPKHLITATGQRVTLRCSPRSGDLSVYWYQQSLDQGLQFLIQYYNGEERAKGNILERFSAQQFPDLHSELNLSSLELGDSALYFCASSVVETQETQYFGPGTRLLVL.

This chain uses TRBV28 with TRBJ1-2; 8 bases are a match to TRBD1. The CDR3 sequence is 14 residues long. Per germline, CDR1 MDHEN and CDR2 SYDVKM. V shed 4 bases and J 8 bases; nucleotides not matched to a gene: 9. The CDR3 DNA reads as TGTGCCAGCAGTTCCGGACAGGGTGGGAAGGGCTACACCTTC. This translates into CASSSGQGGKGYTF.

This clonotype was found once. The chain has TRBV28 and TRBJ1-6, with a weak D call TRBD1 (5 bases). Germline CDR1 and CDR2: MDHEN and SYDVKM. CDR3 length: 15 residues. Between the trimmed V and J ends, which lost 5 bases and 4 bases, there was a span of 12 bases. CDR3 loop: CASSRDGGYNSPLHF. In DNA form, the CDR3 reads TGTGCCAGCAGTCGGGACGGGGGTTATAATTCACCCCTCCACTTT.

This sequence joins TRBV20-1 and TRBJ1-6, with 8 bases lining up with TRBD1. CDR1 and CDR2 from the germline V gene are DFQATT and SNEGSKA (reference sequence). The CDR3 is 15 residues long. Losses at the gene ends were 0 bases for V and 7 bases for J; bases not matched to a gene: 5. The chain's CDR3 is CSARDGGQENSPLHF. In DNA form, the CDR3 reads TGCAGTGCTAGAGATGGGGGACAGGAAAATTCACCCCTCCACTTT.